This note documents a single TCR beta chain sequence. Its antigen is not known. Amplification used 60 Vbeta primers and 13 Jbeta primers. In the source study's methods: The count from a later analysis was some 76 million unique TCR beta chains, some 9.9 million of them shared. Clones were read by immunoSEQ multiplex PCR, and TCRdb kept only the in-frame ones, dropping some. From that table come the V and J calls and clone size; the DNA was used to work out D and trimming. The table has about 79,000 clones, roughly 72% seen once. This specimen belongs to a study of cytomegalovirus exposure and HLA in healthy donors. Across the whole study: Earlier sequencing of 150 million to 200 million T cells yielded fewer than 140 million unique TCR beta sequences.

V was clipped by 0 bases and J by 1 base, with 10 bases between them. This CDR3 has 15 amino acids. The V gene's germline CDR1 is LGHNA and CDR2 YNFKEQ. Study outcomes and limitations: A later analysis found common viral pathogens apparently linked to several of the most significant clusters. Within a later analysis, the majority of CMV-associated TCR beta chains appeared HLA-restricted.

The gene calls are TRBV4-2 and TRBJ2-7; weak D call: TRBD2 (5 bases). The sample consisted of PBMCs. This TCR was sampled from a middle-aged man in good health and CMV-seropositive. The CDR3 DNA follows: TGTGCCAGCAGCCAAGATCTAGGCGGGTCCTACGAGCAGTACTTC. Amino acid sequence: CASSQDLGGSYEQYF.